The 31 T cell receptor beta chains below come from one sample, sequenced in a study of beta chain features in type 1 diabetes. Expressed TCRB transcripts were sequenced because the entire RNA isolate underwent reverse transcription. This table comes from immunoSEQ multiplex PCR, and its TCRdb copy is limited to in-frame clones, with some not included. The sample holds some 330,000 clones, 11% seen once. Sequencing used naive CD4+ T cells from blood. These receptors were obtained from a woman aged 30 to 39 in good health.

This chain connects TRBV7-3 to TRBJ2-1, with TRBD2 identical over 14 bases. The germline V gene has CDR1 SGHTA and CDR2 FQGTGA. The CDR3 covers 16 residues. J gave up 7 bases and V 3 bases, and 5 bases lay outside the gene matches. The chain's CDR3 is CASSFPGLAGVNEQFF. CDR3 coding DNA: TGTGCCAGCAGCTTTCCGGGACTAGCGGGAGTAAATGAGCAGTTCTTC.

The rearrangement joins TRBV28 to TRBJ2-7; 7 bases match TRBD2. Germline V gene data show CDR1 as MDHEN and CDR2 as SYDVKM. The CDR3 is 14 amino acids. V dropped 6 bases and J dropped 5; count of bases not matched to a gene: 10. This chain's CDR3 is CASRSGGSYDEQYF. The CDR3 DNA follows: TGTGCCAGCAGATCCGGGGGGAGCTACGACGAGCAGTACTTC.

Here the CDR3 reads CASRNSGSGTYEQYF. CDR3 nucleotide sequence: TGTGCCAGCAGGAATTCAGGTAGCGGGACCTACGAGCAGTACTTC. The rearrangement joins TRBV28 to TRBJ2-7; 8 bases line up with TRBD2. Germline CDR1 is MDHEN and CDR2 is SYDVKM. J was trimmed by 2 bases and V by 6 bases; bases with no gene match: 9. This CDR3 has 15 residues.

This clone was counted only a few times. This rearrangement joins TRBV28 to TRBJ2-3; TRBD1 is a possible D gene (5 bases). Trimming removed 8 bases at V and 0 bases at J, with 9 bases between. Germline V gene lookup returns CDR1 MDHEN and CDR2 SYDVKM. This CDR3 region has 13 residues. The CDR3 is CASWTTSTDTQYF. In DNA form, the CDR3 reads TGTGCCAGCTGGACAACTAGCACAGATACGCAGTATTTT.

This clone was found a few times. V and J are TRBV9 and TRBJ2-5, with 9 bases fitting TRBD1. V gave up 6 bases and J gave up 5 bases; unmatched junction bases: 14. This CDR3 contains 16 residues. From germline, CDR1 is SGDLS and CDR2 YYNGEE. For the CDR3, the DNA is TGTGCCAGCACCTCGTCCTTTGGGACAGGGATGGAGACCCAGTACTTC. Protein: CASTSSFGTGMETQYF. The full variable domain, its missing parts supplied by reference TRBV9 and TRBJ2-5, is DSGVTQTPKHLITATGQRVTLRCSPRSGDLSVYWYQQSLDQGLQFLIQYYNGEERAKGNILERFSAQQFPDLHSELNLSSLELGDSALYFCASTSSFGTGMETQYFGPGTRLLVL.

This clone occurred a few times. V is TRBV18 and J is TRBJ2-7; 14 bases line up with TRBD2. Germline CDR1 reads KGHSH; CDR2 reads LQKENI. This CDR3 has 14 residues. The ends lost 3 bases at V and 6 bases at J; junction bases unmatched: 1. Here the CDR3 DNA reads TGTGCCAGCTCACCGGGACTAGCGGGAGTCGAGCAGTACTTC. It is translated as CASSPGLAGVEQYF. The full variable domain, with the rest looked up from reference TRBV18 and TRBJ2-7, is NAGVMQNPRHLVRRRGQEARLRCSPMKGHSHVYWYRQLPEEGLKFMVYLQKENIIDESGMPKERFSAEFPKEGPSILRIQQVVRGDSAAYFCASSPGLAGVEQYFGPGTRLTVT.

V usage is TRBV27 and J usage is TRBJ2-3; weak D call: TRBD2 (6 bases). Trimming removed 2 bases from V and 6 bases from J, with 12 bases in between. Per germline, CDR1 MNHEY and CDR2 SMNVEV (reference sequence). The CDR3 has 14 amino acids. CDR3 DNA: TGTGCCAGCAGTTTACAGCGGGTGGGGGATACGCAGTATTTT. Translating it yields CASSLQRVGDTQYF.

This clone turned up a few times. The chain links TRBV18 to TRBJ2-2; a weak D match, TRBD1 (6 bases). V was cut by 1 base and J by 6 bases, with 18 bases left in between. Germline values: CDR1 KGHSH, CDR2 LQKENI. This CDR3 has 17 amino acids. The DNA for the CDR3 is TGTGCCAGCTCACCACAACAGGGAGAACACTTCCCCGGGGAGCTGTTTTTT. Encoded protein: CASSPQQGEHFPGELFF.

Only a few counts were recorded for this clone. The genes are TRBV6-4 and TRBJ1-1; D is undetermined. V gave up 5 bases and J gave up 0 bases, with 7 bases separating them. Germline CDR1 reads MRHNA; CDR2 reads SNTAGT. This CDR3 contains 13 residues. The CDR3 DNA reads TGTGCCAGCAGTCCCACGGTGAACACTGAAGCTTTCTTT. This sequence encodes CASSPTVNTEAFF.

The CDR3 DNA sequence: TGTGCCAGCACCCCCACGGTCTGGACTGAAGCTTTCTTT. Translation: CASTPTVWTEAFF. The chain employs TRBV2 and TRBJ1-1, with no clear D. V lost 7 bases to trimming and J lost 5 bases, with 14 bases between them. The CDR3 covers 13 residues. CDR1 SNHLY and CDR2 FYNNEI come from the germline V gene. The whole variable domain, filled in from reference TRBV2 and TRBJ1-1, reads EPEVTQTPSHQVTQMGQEVILRCVPISNHLYFYWYRQILGQKVEFLVSFYNNEISEKSEIFDDQFSVERPDGSNFTLKIRSTKLEDSAMYFCASTPTVWTEAFFGQGTRLTVV.

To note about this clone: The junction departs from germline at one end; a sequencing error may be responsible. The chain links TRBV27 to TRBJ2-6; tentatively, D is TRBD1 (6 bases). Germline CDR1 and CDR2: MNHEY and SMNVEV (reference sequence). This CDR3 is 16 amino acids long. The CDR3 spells CASSISGAARANVLTF. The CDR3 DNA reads TGTGCCAGCAGTATATCAGGGGCCGCGAGGGCCAACGTCCTGACTTTC.

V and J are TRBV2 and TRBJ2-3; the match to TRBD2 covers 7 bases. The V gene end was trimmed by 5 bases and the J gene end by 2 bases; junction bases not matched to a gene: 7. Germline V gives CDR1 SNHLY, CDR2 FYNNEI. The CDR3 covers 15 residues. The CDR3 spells CASSWQRDSTDTQYF. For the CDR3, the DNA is TGTGCCAGCAGTTGGCAGCGGGACTCCACAGATACGCAGTATTTT.

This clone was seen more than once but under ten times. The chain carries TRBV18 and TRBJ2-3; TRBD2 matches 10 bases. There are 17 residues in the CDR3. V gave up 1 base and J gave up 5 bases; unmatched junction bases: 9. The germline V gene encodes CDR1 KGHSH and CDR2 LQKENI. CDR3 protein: CASSPRPSGSIEDTQYF. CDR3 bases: TGTGCCAGCTCACCACGGCCTAGCGGGAGTATTGAAGATACGCAGTATTTT.

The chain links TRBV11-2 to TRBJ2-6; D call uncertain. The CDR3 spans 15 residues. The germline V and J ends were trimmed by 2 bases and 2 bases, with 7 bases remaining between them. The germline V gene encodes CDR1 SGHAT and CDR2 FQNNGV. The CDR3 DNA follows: TGTGCCAGCAGCTTAAATCTTGCTGGGGCCAACGTCCTGACTTTC. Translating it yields CASSLNLAGANVLTF.

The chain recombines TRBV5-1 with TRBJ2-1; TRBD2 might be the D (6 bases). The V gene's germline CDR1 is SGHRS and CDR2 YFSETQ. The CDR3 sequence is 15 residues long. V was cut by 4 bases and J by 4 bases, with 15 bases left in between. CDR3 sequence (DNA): TGCGCCAGCAGCACCGGGACTCCGGGGTACAATGAGCAGTTCTTC. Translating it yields CASSTGTPGYNEQFF.

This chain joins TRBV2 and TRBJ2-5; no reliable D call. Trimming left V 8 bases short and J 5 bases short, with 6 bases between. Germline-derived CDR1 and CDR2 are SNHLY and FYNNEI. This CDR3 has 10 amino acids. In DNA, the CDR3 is TGTGCCAGCCTATCGGAGACCCAGTACTTC. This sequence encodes CASLSETQYF. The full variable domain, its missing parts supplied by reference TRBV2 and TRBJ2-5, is EPEVTQTPSHQVTQMGQEVILRCVPISNHLYFYWYRQILGQKVEFLVSFYNNEISEKSEIFDDQFSVERPDGSNFTLKIRSTKLEDSAMYFCASLSETQYFGPGTRLLVL.

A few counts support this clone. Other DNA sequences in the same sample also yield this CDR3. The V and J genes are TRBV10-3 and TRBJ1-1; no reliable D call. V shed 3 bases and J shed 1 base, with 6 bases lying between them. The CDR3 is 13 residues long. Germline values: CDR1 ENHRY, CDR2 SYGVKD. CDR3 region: CAISDGQNTEAFF. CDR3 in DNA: TGTGCCATCAGTGATGGGCAGAACACTGAAGCTTTCTTT.

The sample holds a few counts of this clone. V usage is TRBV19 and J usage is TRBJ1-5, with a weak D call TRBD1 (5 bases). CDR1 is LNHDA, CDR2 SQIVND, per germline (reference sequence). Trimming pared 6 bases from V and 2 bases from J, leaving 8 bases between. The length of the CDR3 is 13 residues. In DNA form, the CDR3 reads TGTGCCAGTAGGGGGCTGGGCAATCAGCCCCAGCATTTT. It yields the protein CASRGLGNQPQHF.

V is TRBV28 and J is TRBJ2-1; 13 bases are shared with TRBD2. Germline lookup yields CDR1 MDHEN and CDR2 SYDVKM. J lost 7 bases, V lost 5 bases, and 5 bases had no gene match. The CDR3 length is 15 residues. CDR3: CASSAWTSGRNEQFF. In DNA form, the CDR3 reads TGTGCCAGCAGTGCTTGGACTAGCGGGAGAAATGAGCAGTTCTTC.

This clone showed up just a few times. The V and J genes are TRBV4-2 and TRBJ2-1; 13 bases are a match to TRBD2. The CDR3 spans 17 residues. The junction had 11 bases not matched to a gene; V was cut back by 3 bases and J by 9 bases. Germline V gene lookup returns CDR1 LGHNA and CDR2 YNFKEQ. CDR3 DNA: TGTGCCAGCAGCCAGGGAACGGGACTAGCGGGATTGGGTGAGCAGTTCTTC. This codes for CASSQGTGLAGLGEQFF.

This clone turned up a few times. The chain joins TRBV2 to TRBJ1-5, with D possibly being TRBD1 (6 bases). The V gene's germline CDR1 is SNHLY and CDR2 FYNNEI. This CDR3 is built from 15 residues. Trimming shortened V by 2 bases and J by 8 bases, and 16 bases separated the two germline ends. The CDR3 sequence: CASSEYLGAREPQHF. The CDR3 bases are TGTGCCAGCAGTGAATATCTGGGGGCTCGGGAGCCCCAGCATTTT.

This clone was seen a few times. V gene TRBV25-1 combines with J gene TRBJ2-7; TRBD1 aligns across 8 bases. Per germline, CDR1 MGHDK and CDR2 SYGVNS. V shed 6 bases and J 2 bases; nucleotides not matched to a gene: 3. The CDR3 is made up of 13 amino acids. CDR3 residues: CASSGQGTYEQYF. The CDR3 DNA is TGTGCCAGCAGCGGACAGGGAACCTACGAGCAGTACTTC.

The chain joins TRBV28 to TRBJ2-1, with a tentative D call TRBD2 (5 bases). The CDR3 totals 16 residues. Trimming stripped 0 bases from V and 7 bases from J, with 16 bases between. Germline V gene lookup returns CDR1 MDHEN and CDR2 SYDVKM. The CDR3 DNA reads TGTGCCAGCAGTTTATGGCGGACTCCCGGAGGAAATGAGCAGTTCTTC. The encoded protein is CASSLWRTPGGNEQFF. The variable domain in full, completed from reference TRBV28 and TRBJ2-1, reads DVKVTQSSRYLVKRTGEKVFLECVQDMDHENMFWYRQDPGLGLRLIYFSYDVKMKEKGDIPEGYSVSREKKERFSLILESASTNQTSMYLCASSLWRTPGGNEQFFGPGTRLTVL.

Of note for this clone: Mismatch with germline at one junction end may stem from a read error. CDR3 amino acids: CSARARGGQDF. In DNA, the CDR3 is TGCAGTGCTAGAGCGCGGGGGGGACAGGACTTC. The chain recombines TRBV20-1 with TRBJ2-5; tentative D call: TRBD2 (9 bases). The CDR3 has 11 residues. From germline, CDR1 is DFQATT and CDR2 SNEGSKA (reference sequence).

CDR3 in amino acids: CASTATGAYTEAFF. The CDR3 region has the DNA TGTGCCAGCACCGCGACAGGGGCATACACTGAAGCTTTCTTT. The chain links TRBV5-4 to TRBJ1-1, with 8 bases identical to TRBD1. J was trimmed by 3 bases and V by 6 bases; bases with no gene match: 7. Germline V lookup: CDR1 SGHNT, CDR2 YYREEE (reference sequence). This CDR3 contains 14 residues.

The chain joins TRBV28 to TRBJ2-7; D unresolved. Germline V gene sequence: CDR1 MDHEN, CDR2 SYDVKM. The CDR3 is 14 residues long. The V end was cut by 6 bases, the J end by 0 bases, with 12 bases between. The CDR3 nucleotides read TGTGCCAGCAGAATGGGCCCCGCCTCCTACGAGCAGTACTTC. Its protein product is CASRMGPASYEQYF.

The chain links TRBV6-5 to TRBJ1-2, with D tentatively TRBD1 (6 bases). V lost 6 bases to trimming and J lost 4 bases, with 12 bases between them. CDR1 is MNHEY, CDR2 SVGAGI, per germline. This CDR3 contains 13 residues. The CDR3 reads CASSPGTFYGYTF. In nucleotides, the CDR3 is TGTGCCAGCAGCCCCGGGACATTCTATGGCTACACCTTC.

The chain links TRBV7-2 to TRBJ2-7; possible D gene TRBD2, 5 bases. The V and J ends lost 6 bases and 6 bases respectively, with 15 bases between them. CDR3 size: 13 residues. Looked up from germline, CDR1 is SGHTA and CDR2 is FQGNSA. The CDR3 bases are TGTGCCAGCAGGGAACTAGTCGGAGCCGAGCAGTACTTC. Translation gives CASRELVGAEQYF.

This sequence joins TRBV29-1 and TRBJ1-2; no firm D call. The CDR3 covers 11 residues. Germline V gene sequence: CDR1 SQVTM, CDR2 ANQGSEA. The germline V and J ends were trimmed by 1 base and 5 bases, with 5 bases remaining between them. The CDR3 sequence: CSVEVPYGYTF. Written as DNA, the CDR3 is TGCAGCGTTGAAGTCCCGTATGGCTACACCTTC.

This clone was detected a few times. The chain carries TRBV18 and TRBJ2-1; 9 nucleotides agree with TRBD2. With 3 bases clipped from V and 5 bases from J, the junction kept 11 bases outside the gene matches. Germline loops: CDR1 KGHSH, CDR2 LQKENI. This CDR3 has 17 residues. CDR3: CASSPLLAGAANNEQFF. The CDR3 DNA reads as TGTGCCAGCTCACCCCTGTTAGCGGGAGCCGCAAACAATGAGCAGTTCTTC.

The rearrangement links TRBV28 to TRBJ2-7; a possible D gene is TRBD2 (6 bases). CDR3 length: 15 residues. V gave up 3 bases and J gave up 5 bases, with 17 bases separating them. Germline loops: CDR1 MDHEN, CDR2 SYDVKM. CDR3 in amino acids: CASSLGLALMHEQYF. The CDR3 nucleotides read TGTGCCAGCAGTTTGGGGCTAGCGCTAATGCACGAGCAGTACTTC.